This T cell receptor beta chain was obtained from a study of blood T cell repertoires in COVID-19 (dated by TCRdb to the early 2020s). As for the study more broadly: Samples covering the acute and convalescent phases of COVID-19 were provided by collaborators in the United States, Italy and Spain. The material from the prospective study consisted of cDNA or gDNA derived from T cells, B-cell-depleted T cells, or PBMCs. Subjects who had been exposed to COVID-19, were actively infected with it, or had recovered from it provided the deeply sampled blood TCRbeta repertoires that made up the dataset. A freely available public database, intended as a resource for researchers studying the immune response to SARS-CoV-2, is where the repertoires were released. The samples were drawn from two sources: the first 160 participants of the ongoing ImmuneRACE study, and fewer than 1,500 subjects contributed by 6 global collaborators. A de-identified subject ID, COVID-19 status, age in years and sex were almost always included in the sample metadata. Where HLA class I and class II types were available, the types were taken from metadata supplied by the sample provider, not from assay-based typing.

The full study reports these points: Clinical and demographic metadata were provided uncurated, with the amount varying by source and participant.

V is trimmed back by 1 base and J by 5 bases, and the junction contains 4 bases that no gene match accounts for. CDR1 and CDR2, per the germline V gene (reference sequence), are SGHKS and YYEKEE. The CDR3 holds 15 amino acids from the cysteine to the phenylalanine. Just CDR3 DNA is preserved here, 45 bases in frame from base 1. Each collaborating institution followed its own protocols to collect whole blood in K2EDTA tubes. For TCRbeta analysis, collaborator samples were shipped as frozen whole blood, as isolated PBMCs, or as DNA extracted from either sample type. The immunoSEQ Assay, a bias-controlled multiplex PCR, was used to amplify TCRbeta CDR3 regions from genomic DNA. Per the source publication's procedure: The number of nucleated cells in each sample was estimated from the amplification of reference gene primers within the assay. To quantify the absolute abundance of each unique TCRbeta CDR3 rearrangement, sequence reads were collapsed and filtered. For each sample, productive Simpson clonality was calculated as the square root of Simpson's diversity index across productive rearrangements. Drawn from immuneACCESS, this table holds only the in-frame rearrangements with V and J called that TCRdb kept. Clones are partly lost; checked studies trace under half to an unresolved V gene and leave the rest unexplained. The D gene and trimming were derived from the DNA, and the V and J assignments and clone size from that table. This sample comprises more than 95,000 clones, roughly 84% of them detected only once. The top ten constitute about 1% of the sample.

As for this clone: Its antigen is still unknown. One base away there is no much larger clone; base qualities are not given.

The sequencing input was peripheral blood. The chain is encoded by TRBV5-5 joined to TRBJ1-2; TRBD1 fits 11 bases in the junction. This clonotype was sampled from a woman aged 80 or over with acute or convalescent COVID-19. The CDR3 in this case is CASSLSGTGGYGYTF. The bases are TGTGCCAGCAGCTTGTCCGGGACAGGGGGTTATGGCTACACCTTC.